This is a list of T cell receptor beta chains from one sample in a study of human T cells and chemical hapten exposure. TCRdb ran MiXCR on the RACE reads and lists one entry per CDR3 protein. The sample has 100,000 to 150,000 distinct CDR3 sequences, around 8.2% seen once. Material for sequencing was whole blood. The receptor set was obtained from a male donor in good health. Some clones in this sample may be carry-over from other donors' samples. The CDR3 runs from the conserved cysteine through the conserved F or W. The D gene is left open where the match is weak. Where a row states a size, it is once, few, many or the class of an expanded clone; other rows omit it.

J gene	V gene	D gene	clone size	CDR3 DNA	CDR3 protein
TRBJ2-1	TRBV29-1	-	-	TGCAGCGTTGAAGACCGTCAGATAAACAATGAGCAGTTCTTC	CSVEDRQINNEQFF
TRBJ2-3	TRBV11-1	-	-	TGTGCCAGCACCCACCCGGGCGGGATCGTCAAATACGACGCAGATACGCAGTATTTT	CASTHPGGIVKYDADTQYF
TRBJ2-1	TRBV9	-	few	TGTGCCAGCAGCGCCGACGTTGAGGGGAACTACAATGAGCAGTTCTTC	CASSADVEGNYNEQFF
TRBJ2-1	TRBV12-3/TRBV12-4	TRBD2	few	TGTGCCAGCAGTCCCCCCCCAGCCGGACTAGGCAATGAGCAGTTCTTC	CASSPPPAGLGNEQFF
TRBJ2-1	TRBV29-1	TRBD2	many	TGCAGCGTTGAAGGTCTCGATAGCGGGGGGTTTTACAATGAGCAGTTCTTC	CSVEGLDSGGFYNEQFF
TRBJ1-1	TRBV12-3/TRBV12-4	-	-	TGTGCCAGCAGTTACATTCAGAGAACCTTTAACACTGAAGCTTTCTTT	CASSYIQRTFNTEAFF
TRBJ2-5	TRBV27	TRBD2	few	TGTGCCAGCAGTTCAGGACTAGCGGACCAAGAGACCCAGTACTTC	CASSSGLADQETQYF
TRBJ1-2	TRBV7-9	-	-	TGTGCCAGCAGCTTAGCCCAGGGTCGGTATGGCTACACCTTC	CASSLAQGRYGYTF
TRBJ2-1	TRBV6-6	-	-	TGTGCCAGCAGTCCCCGGGACGGAAGCTCCTACAATGAGCAGTTCTTC	CASSPRDGSSYNEQFF
TRBJ2-7	TRBV10-3	TRBD2	many	TGTGCCATCAGTGGGAGCGGGACCAACACCCCCAACGAGCAGTACTTC	CAISGSGTNTPNEQYF
TRBJ2-1	TRBV10-3	-	-	TGTGCCATCAGTGCACCCTCCTACAATGAGCAGTTCTTC	CAISAPSYNEQFF
TRBJ2-3	TRBV5-6	-	-	TGTGCCAGCAGCTTGGAACAGAGGGCGTCGGGTTACGGAGATACGCAGTATTTT	CASSLEQRASGYGDTQYF
TRBJ1-1	TRBV15	-	few	TGTGCCACCAGCAGAGCCGCCGGGAACACTGAAGCTTTCTTT	CATSRAAGNTEAFF
TRBJ2-1	TRBV3-1	-	few	TGTGCCAGCAGCCAGGCTTTAGGGATGGATGAGCAGTTCTTC	CASSQALGMDEQFF
TRBJ1-1	TRBV20-1	-	many	TGCAGTGCTAGGGGGACGGTGAACACTGAAGCTTTCTTT	CSARGTVNTEAFF
TRBJ2-1	TRBV24-1	-	-	TGTGCCACAAGTGCGGGACCGAGCTCCTACAATGAGCAGTTCTTC	CATSAGPSSYNEQFF
TRBJ2-1	TRBV7-6	TRBD2	many	TGTGCCAGCAGCTTAGCCCAGCGGGAGCGGAATGAGCAGTTCTTC	CASSLAQRERNEQFF
TRBJ1-2	TRBV3-1	-	many	TGTGCCAGCAGCCAAGGGGCAGGGTCGGACGGCTACACCTTC	CASSQGAGSDGYTF
TRBJ1-5	TRBV2	-	few	TGTGCCAGCAGTGATTTTGGGGGCGGGAGCAATCAGCCCCAGCATTTT	CASSDFGGGSNQPQHF
TRBJ2-1	TRBV18	-	many	TGTGCCAGCTCACCCCCGGTCAGCCACAATGAGCAGTTCTTC	CASSPPVSHNEQFF
TRBJ2-7	TRBV27	-	many	TGTGCCAGCAGGATGAGGCAGGGGACCTCCTACGAGCAGTACTTC	CASRMRQGTSYEQYF
TRBJ1-2	TRBV6-5	-	few	TGTGCCAGCAGTTACGGGGGCGGCTACACCTTC	CASSYGGGYTF
TRBJ2-1	TRBV7-8	TRBD2	many	TGTGCCAGCAGCCAAGCTTTAGCGGGAGGGTATTACAATGAGCAGTTCTTC	CASSQALAGGYYNEQFF
TRBJ2-1	TRBV19	-	few	TGTGCCAGTAGTATAGTAGCAGGGGACAATGAGCAGTTCTTC	CASSIVAGDNEQFF
TRBJ2-1	TRBV5-1	-	few	TGCGCCAGCAGGGGAAGGAGAAATGAGCAGTTCTTC	CASRGRRNEQFF
TRBJ2-3	TRBV13	-	few	TGTGCCAGCAGCTTAGGCGTACTGGATACGCAGTATTTT	CASSLGVLDTQYF
TRBJ1-1	TRBV6-5	-	few	TGTGCCAGCAGTTACTCCGGCGATACCGGGGAAGCTTTCTTT	CASSYSGDTGEAFF